The source of this TCR beta chain is a study of shared clonotypes between healthy human individuals. Naive CD8 cells, CD45RO-negative and positively selected for CCR7, excluded terminally differentiated effector memory CD45RA+ cells. In replicate PCRs of sorted subsets, roughly 200 ng DNA, approximately 32,000 T cell genomes, was used. Assay used: immunoSEQ multiplex PCR; TCRdb lists only in-frame clones, some missing. The data show a few million clones, roughly 95% seen once. V lost 0 bases to trimming and J lost 5 bases; unmatched junction nucleotides: 7. Germline V gene sequence: CDR1 SGHDN, CDR2 FVKESK. CDR3 size: 16 residues.

The chain has TRBV14 and TRBJ2-1; 7 bases match TRBD2. Sequencing input: naive CD8+ T cells from PBMCs. The sequence was obtained from a man younger than 35 in good health. Some clones in this sample may be carry-over from other donors' samples. The CDR3 coding sequence is TGTGCCAGCAGCCAAGAAGGGGAGGGCCGGGACAATGAGCAGTTCTTC. It is translated as CASSQEGEGRDNEQFF.